The clone carrying this TCR beta chain occurred many times. The target antigen is unknown. Time point in this sample: newly diagnosed GD, antithyroid drugs for less than 3 months. PBMC RNA served as the TCR library source. For TCR beta, libraries came from iRepertoire HTBI primers and Arm-PCR of CDR3 regions. TCRdb re-analysed the multiplex PCR reads in MiXCR, keeping a single row per CDR3 protein. The repertoire holds under 800,000 distinct CDR3 sequences, with about 15% as singletons. The source of the sample is a study of regulatory T cells in long-lasting Graves disease. The wider study: Newly diagnosed Graves' patients took antithyroid drugs under 3 months.

Study-wide points: Persistent disease was characterized by preferential usage of TRBV28, TRBJ1-2 and TRBJ2-5.

CDR1 and CDR2 from the germline V gene are MDHEN and SYDVKM. V was clipped by 5 bases and J by 14 bases, with 15 bases between them. The CDR3 spans 11 residues. These data also featured in a second study, about T cells in Graves' hyperthyroidism and ophthalmopathy. This second report adds: Most clonotypes that expanded in the thyroid above 0.001 also showed up in blood.

The V gene is TRBV28, the J gene TRBJ1-2, with D perhaps TRBD1 (5 bases). This sequence was found in a woman aged 25 to 39 with Graves disease. This sample comprised peripheral blood mononuclear cells (PBMCs), obtained at new diagnosis, from a patient treated with antithyroid drugs. This CDR3 is CASSRTGLDTF. For the CDR3, the DNA is TGTGCCAGCAGTCGTACAGGCTTAGATACCTTC.